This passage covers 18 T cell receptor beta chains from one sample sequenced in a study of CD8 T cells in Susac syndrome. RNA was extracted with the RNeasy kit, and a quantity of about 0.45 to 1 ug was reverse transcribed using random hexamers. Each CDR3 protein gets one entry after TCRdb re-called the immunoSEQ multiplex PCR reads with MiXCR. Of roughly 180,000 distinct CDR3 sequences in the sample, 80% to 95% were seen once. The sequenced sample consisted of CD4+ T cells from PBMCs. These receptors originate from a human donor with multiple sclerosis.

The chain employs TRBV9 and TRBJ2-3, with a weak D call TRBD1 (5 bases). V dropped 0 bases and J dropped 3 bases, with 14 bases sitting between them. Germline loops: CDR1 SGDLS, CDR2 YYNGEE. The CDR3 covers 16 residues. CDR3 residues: CASSVATQAPTDTQYF. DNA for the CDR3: TGTGCCAGCAGCGTAGCTACACAGGCCCCTACAGATACGCAGTATTTT. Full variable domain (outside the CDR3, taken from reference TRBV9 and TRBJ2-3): DSGVTQTPKHLITATGQRVTLRCSPRSGDLSVYWYQQSLDQGLQFLIQYYNGEERAKGNILERFSAQQFPDLHSELNLSSLELGDSALYFCASSVATQAPTDTQYFGPGTRLTVL.

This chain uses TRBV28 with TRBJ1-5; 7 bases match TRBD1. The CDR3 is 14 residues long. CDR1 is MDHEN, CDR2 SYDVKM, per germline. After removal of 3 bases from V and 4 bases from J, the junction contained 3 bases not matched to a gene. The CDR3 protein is CASSLGTVNQPQHF. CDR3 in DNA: TGTGCCAGCAGTTTGGGGACAGTTAATCAGCCCCAGCATTTT.

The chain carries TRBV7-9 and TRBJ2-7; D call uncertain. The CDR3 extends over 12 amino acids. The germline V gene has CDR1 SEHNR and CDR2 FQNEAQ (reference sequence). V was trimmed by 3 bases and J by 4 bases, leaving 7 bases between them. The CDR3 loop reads CASSLQEYEQYF. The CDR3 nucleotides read TGTGCCAGCAGCTTGCAGGAATACGAGCAGTACTTC.

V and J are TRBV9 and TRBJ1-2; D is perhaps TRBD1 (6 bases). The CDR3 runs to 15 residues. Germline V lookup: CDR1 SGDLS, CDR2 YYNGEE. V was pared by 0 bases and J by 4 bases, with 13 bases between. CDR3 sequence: CASSVGIGGAYGYTF. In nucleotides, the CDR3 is TGTGCCAGCAGCGTAGGAATAGGGGGGGCCTATGGCTACACCTTC.

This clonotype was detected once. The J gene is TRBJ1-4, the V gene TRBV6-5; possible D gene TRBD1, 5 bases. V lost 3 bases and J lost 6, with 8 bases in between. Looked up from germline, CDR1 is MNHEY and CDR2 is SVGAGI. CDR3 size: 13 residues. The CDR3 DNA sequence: TGTGCCAGCAGTTATTCCAGGGATGAAAAACTGTTTTTT. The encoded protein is CASSYSRDEKLFF.

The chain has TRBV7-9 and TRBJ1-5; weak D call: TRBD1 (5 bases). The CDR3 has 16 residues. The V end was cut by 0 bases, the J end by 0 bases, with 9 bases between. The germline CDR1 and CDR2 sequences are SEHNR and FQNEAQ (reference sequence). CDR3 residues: CASSLARGGSNQPQHF. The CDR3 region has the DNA TGTGCCAGCAGCTTAGCGAGGGGTGGTAGCAATCAGCCCCAGCATTTT.

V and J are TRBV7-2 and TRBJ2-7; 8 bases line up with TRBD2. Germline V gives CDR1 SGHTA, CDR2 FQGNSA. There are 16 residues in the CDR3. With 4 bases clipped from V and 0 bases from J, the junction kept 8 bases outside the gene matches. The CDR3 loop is CASSSGSGTGSYEQYF. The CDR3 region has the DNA TGTGCCAGCAGCTCCGGTAGCGGGACGGGCTCCTACGAGCAGTACTTC.

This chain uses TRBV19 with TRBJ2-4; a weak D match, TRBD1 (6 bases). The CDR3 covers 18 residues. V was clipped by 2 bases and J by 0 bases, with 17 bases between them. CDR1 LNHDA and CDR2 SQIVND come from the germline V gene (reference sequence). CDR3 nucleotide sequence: TGTGCCAGTAGTATATTTGCACAGGGCGAAGTAGCCAAAAACATTCAGTACTTC. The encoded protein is CASSIFAQGEVAKNIQYF.

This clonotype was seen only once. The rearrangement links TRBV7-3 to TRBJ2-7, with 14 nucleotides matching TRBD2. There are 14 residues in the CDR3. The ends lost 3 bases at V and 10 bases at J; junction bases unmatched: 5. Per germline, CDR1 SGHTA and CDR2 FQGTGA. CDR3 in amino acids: CASSFGTSGSPQYF. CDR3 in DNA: TGTGCCAGCAGCTTTGGGACTAGCGGGAGTCCCCAGTACTTC.

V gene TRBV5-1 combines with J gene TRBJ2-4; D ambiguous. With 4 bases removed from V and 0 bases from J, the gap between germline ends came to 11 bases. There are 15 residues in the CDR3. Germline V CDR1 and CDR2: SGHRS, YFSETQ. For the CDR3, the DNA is TGCGCCAGCAGCCCGGGTGAGGAAGCCAAAAACATTCAGTACTTC. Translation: CASSPGEEAKNIQYF.

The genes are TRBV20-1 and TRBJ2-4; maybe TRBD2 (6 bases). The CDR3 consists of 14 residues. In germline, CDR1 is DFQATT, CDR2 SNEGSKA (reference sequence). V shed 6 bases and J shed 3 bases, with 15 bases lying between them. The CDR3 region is CSAGDGGGKNIQYF. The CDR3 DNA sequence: TGCAGTGCCGGGGACGGGGGAGGCAAAAACATTCAGTACTTC.

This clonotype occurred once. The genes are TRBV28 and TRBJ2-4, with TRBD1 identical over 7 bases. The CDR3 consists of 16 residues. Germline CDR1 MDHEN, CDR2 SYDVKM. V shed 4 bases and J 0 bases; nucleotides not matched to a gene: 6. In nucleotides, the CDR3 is TGTGCCAGCAGTTACAGGGGACCCCTAGCCAAAAACATTCAGTACTTC. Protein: CASSYRGPLAKNIQYF.

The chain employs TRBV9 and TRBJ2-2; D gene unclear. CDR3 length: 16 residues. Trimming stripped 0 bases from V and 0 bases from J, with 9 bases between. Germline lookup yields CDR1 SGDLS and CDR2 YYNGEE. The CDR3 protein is CASSVAGRANTGELFF. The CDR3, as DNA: TGTGCCAGCAGCGTAGCTGGTAGAGCGAACACCGGGGAGCTGTTTTTT. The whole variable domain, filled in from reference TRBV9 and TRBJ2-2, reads DSGVTQTPKHLITATGQRVTLRCSPRSGDLSVYWYQQSLDQGLQFLIQYYNGEERAKGNILERFSAQQFPDLHSELNLSSLELGDSALYFCASSVAGRANTGELFFGEGSRLTVL.

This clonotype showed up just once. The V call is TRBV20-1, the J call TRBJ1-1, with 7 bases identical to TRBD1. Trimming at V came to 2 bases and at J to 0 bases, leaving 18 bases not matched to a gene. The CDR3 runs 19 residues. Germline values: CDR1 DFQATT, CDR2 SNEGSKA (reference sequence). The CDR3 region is CSARPAMGQIKKMNTEAFF. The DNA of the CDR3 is TGCAGTGCTAGACCCGCAATGGGACAGATCAAAAAAATGAACACTGAAGCTTTCTTT.

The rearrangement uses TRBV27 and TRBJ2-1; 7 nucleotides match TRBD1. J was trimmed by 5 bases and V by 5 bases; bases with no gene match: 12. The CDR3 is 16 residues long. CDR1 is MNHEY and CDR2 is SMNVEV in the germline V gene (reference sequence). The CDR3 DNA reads TGTGCCAGCAGTCCATGGACAGGTGGGAGTCACAATGAGCAGTTCTTC. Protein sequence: CASSPWTGGSHNEQFF.

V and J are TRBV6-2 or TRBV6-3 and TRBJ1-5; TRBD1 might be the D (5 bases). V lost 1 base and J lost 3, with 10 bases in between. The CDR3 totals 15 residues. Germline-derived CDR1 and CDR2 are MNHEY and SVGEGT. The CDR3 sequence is CASSYWGRNNQPQHF. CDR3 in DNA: TGTGCCAGCAGTTACTGGGGGAGGAACAATCAGCCCCAGCATTTT.

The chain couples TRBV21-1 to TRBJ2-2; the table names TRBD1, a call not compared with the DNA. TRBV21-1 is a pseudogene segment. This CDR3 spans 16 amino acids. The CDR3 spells CASTPPGTANTGELFF. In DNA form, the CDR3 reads TGTGCCAGCACCCCTCCAGGGACAGCCAACACCGGGGAGCTGTTTTTT.

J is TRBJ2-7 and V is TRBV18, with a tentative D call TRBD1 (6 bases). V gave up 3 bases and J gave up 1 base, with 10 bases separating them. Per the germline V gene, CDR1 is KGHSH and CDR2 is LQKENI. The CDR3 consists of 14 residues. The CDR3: CASSPQGQSYEQYF. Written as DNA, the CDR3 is TGTGCCAGCTCACCCCAAGGACAGTCCTACGAGCAGTACTTC. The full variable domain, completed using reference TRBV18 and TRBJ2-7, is NAGVMQNPRHLVRRRGQEARLRCSPMKGHSHVYWYRQLPEEGLKFMVYLQKENIIDESGMPKERFSAEFPKEGPSILRIQQVVRGDSAAYFCASSPQGQSYEQYFGPGTRLTVT.